What follows are 30 T cell receptor beta chains derived from one specimen sequenced in a study of CD8 T cells in Susac syndrome. Random hexamers were used to reverse transcribe the RNA input (about 0.45 to 1 ug). TCRdb re-called the immunoSEQ multiplex PCR reads through MiXCR, storing one row per CDR3 protein. The sample yields 200,000 to 250,000 distinct CDR3 sequences, around 95% seen once. Input material: CD4+ T cells from PBMCs. The receptors derive from a human donor with multiple sclerosis.

The V gene is TRBV11-2, the J gene TRBJ2-3, with TRBD2 identical over 9 bases. V lost 8 bases and J lost 2; bases outside the gene matches: 14. CDR1 is SGHAT and CDR2 is FQNNGV in the germline V gene. This CDR3 region has 17 residues. CDR3 sequence (DNA): TGTGCCAGCTCAAGAGGGACTAGCAACCGGGTCACAGATACGCAGTATTTT. Protein: CASSRGTSNRVTDTQYF.

CDR3 amino acids: CSARETASYGYTF. CDR3 in DNA: TGCAGTGCTAGGGAGACTGCGAGCTATGGCTACACCTTC. The chain employs TRBV20-1 and TRBJ1-2; no reliable D call. Per germline, CDR1 DFQATT and CDR2 SNEGSKA (reference sequence). The length of the CDR3 is 13 residues. Trimming took 3 bases from V and 4 from J, leaving 12 bases between them.

The genes are TRBV5-1 and TRBJ1-1; D might be TRBD1 (6 bases). Looked up from germline, CDR1 is SGHRS and CDR2 is YFSETQ. V gave up 4 bases and J gave up 3 bases, with 13 bases separating them. This CDR3 is built from 14 residues. The CDR3 region is CASSQTGRDTEAFF. The CDR3 DNA is TGCGCCAGCAGCCAAACAGGGCGAGACACTGAAGCTTTCTTT.

V is TRBV3-1 and J is TRBJ1-2; unclear D gene. CDR1 LGHDT and CDR2 YNNKEL come from the germline V gene (reference sequence). V was cut by 4 bases and J by 9 bases, with 15 bases left in between. The length of the CDR3 is 13 residues. CDR3 nucleotides: TGTGCCAGCAGCCCGGCTGCACCAGGTAGCTACACCTTC. This translates into CASSPAAPGSYTF.

This clonotype appeared once. V is TRBV29-1 and J is TRBJ2-3; the D is unclear. Germline CDR1 reads SQVTM; CDR2 reads ANQGSEA. This CDR3 has 12 amino acids. Trimming took off 0 bases at V and 4 bases at J, with 5 bases between the two ends. CDR3 DNA: TGCAGCGTTGAAGAGGCGGCAGATACGCAGTATTTT. Residues: CSVEEAADTQYF.

The chain is built from TRBV30 and TRBJ1-2, with D possibly being TRBD1 (5 bases). The germline V gene encodes CDR1 GTSNPN and CDR2 SVGIG (reference sequence). The ends were cut back, 1 base at V and 12 bases at J, with 12 bases in the middle. CDR3 length: 11 residues. The CDR3 DNA is TGTGCCTGGAGTGGGGCCGTCAGGGACACCTTC. Protein sequence: CAWSGAVRDTF.

This clonotype came up a few times. This chain uses TRBV19 with TRBJ1-5, with D unclear. With 5 bases removed from V and 4 bases from J, the gap between germline ends came to 9 bases. Germline-derived CDR1 and CDR2 are LNHDA and SQIVND (reference sequence). The length of the CDR3 is 13 residues. The CDR3 DNA follows: TGTGCCAGTAGTTCCCAGCCGAATCAGCCCCAGCATTTT. Translating gives CASSSQPNQPQHF.

This clonotype was found a few times. The chain recombines TRBV11-2 with TRBJ2-5; D is possibly TRBD1 or TRBD2 (5 bases each). Per germline, CDR1 SGHAT and CDR2 FQNNGV. The germline V and J ends were trimmed by 4 bases and 0 bases, with 9 bases remaining between them. This CDR3 comprises 14 residues. The CDR3 bases are TGTGCCAGCAGCTCAGGGACCGACCAAGAGACCCAGTACTTC. Protein sequence: CASSSGTDQETQYF.

This clonotype was seen a few times. The rearrangement uses TRBV30 and TRBJ1-2; possibly TRBD1 for D (5 bases). CDR3 length: 13 residues. CDR1 and CDR2 (germline): GTSNPN, SVGIG (reference sequence). Trimming removed 5 bases at V and 7 bases at J, with 17 bases between. The CDR3 sequence: CAWYRGPVGGYTF. The CDR3 nucleotides are TGTGCCTGGTATCGGGGCCCCGTCGGTGGCTACACCTTC.

V usage is TRBV15 and J usage is TRBJ1-6, with TRBD1 as a possible D gene (6 bases). Trimming stripped 1 base from V and 12 bases from J, with 16 bases between. Germline assignment: CDR1 LNHNV and CDR2 YYDKDF (reference sequence). This CDR3 has 15 residues. CDR3 amino acids: CATSRGKGGAEPLHF. CDR3 nucleotide sequence: TGTGCCACCAGCAGAGGCAAGGGGGGCGCCGAACCCCTCCACTTT. Full variable domain (rest looked up from reference TRBV15 and TRBJ1-6): DAMVIQNPRYQVTQFGKPVTLSCSQTLNHNVMYWYQQKSSQAPKLLFHYYDKDFNNEADTPDNFQSRRPNTSFCFLDIRSPGLGDTAMYLCATSRGKGGAEPLHFGNGTRLTVT.

This sequence joins TRBV12-3 or TRBV12-4 and TRBJ1-2; D not resolved. This CDR3 contains 11 residues. Trimming took off 6 bases at V and 8 bases at J, with 10 bases between the two ends. The CDR3 sequence: CASRRSGGYTF. The CDR3 DNA reads as TGTGCCAGCAGGAGGTCGGGGGGCTACACCTTC.

J is TRBJ1-4 and V is TRBV5-6; the D is unclear. Germline values: CDR1 SGHDT, CDR2 YYEEEE. V dropped 0 bases and J dropped 11 bases, with 8 bases sitting between them. This CDR3 contains 12 residues. The chain's CDR3 is CASSLGRAKLFF. The CDR3, as DNA: TGTGCCAGCAGCTTGGGTCGTGCGAAACTGTTTTTT.

The chain combines TRBV9 with TRBJ1-1, with D possibly being TRBD1 (5 bases). The CDR3 length is 15 residues. Trimming removed 4 bases from V and 0 bases from J, with 13 bases in between. CDR1 and CDR2 from the germline V gene are SGDLS and YYNGEE. CDR3 loop: CASSPLGALNTEAFF. For the CDR3, the DNA is TGTGCCAGCAGCCCGTTAGGGGCCCTGAACACTGAAGCTTTCTTT.

The V gene is TRBV2, the J gene TRBJ2-3, with TRBD1 matching 8 bases. This CDR3 region has 14 residues. V lost 4 bases, J lost 1 base, and 1 base stayed unmatched. Germline V gene lookup returns CDR1 SNHLY and CDR2 FYNNEI. DNA of the CDR3: TGTGCCAGCAGTGGGGGACAGGGCACAGATACGCAGTATTTT. Translating gives CASSGGQGTDTQYF.

This chain joins TRBV7-9 and TRBJ2-7; the D gene is possibly TRBD2 (6 bases). Germline-derived CDR1 and CDR2 are SEHNR and FQNEAQ (reference sequence). Trimming removed 0 bases at V and 6 bases at J, with 12 bases between. The CDR3 consists of 14 residues. DNA of the CDR3: TGTGCCAGCAGCTTAGCGCGGAGGGGTGGCGAGCAGTACGTC. This translates into CASSLARRGGEQYV.

The V and J genes are TRBV29-1 and TRBJ2-3; unclear D gene. The CDR3 extends over 15 amino acids. Germline V gives CDR1 SQVTM, CDR2 ANQGSEA. The germline V and J ends were trimmed by 3 bases and 0 bases, with 13 bases remaining between them. For the CDR3, the DNA is TGCAGCGTTGAGGCCCCAAGTGCTAGCACAGATACGCAGTATTTT. Its protein product is CSVEAPSASTDTQYF.

V and J are TRBV29-1 and TRBJ2-6, with TRBD1 as a possible D gene (6 bases). CDR3 length equals 15 residues. The germline CDR1 and CDR2 sequences are SQVTM and ANQGSEA. The V end was cut by 7 bases, the J end by 0 bases, with 13 bases between. Here the CDR3 DNA reads TGCAGCGCGAGAACAGGGAGCTCTGGGGCCAACGTCCTGACTTTC. It translates to CSARTGSSGANVLTF.

This clonotype was seen a few times. The J gene is TRBJ2-3, the V gene TRBV9; D gene ambiguous. Germline V gene sequence: CDR1 SGDLS, CDR2 YYNGEE. V was trimmed by 3 bases and J by 2 bases, leaving 1 base between them. The CDR3 spans 11 residues. The CDR3 spells CASSATDTQYF. The CDR3 nucleotides read TGTGCCAGCAGCGCCACAGATACGCAGTATTTT.

This clonotype came up once. The chain has TRBV18 and TRBJ1-2; 9 bases are a match to TRBD1. CDR3 length equals 15 residues. Trimming removed 3 bases from V and 7 bases from J; junction bases left unmatched: 9. Germline assignment: CDR1 KGHSH and CDR2 LQKENI. In DNA, the CDR3 is TGTGCCAGCTCACCCAAGACTGGACAGGGGTTTGGCTACACCTTC. Translated, it gives CASSPKTGQGFGYTF.

The J gene is TRBJ2-2, the V gene TRBV20-1; 8 bases agree with TRBD2. Losses at the gene ends were 2 bases for V and 1 base for J; bases not matched to a gene: 0. The CDR3 runs to 14 residues. Germline CDR1 and CDR2: DFQATT and SNEGSKA (reference sequence). The CDR3 DNA is TGCAGTGCTAGACTAGCGGGGAACACCGGGGAGCTGTTTTTT. Translating gives CSARLAGNTGELFF.

V and J are TRBV29-1 and TRBJ2-1, with a possible D match to TRBD2 (5 bases). Trimming took off 2 bases at V and 0 bases at J, with 8 bases between the two ends. Germline V gives CDR1 SQVTM, CDR2 ANQGSEA. The CDR3 sequence is 14 residues long. The CDR3 is CSVERESSYNEQFF. The DNA for the CDR3 is TGCAGCGTTGAACGGGAAAGCTCCTACAATGAGCAGTTCTTC.

Only a few counts were recorded for this clonotype. V gene TRBV29-1 combines with J gene TRBJ2-1; TRBD1 matches at 8 bases. This CDR3 is built from 12 residues. Looked up from germline, CDR1 is SQVTM and CDR2 is ANQGSEA. J lost 8 bases, V lost 8 bases, and 8 bases had no gene match. The CDR3 coding sequence is TGCAGCACCGACAGGGGCCGGTATGAGCAGTTCTTC. The encoded protein is CSTDRGRYEQFF.

The chain carries TRBV30 and TRBJ1-1; unclear D gene. This CDR3 is built from 12 residues. V lost 4 bases, J lost 0 bases, and 6 bases lay in between. Germline CDR1 and CDR2: GTSNPN and SVGIG (reference sequence). The CDR3: CAWNLLNTEAFF. CDR3 sequence (DNA): TGTGCCTGGAATCTCCTGAACACTGAAGCTTTCTTT. Filled out from reference TRBV30 and TRBJ1-1, the complete variable domain reads SQTIHQWPATLVQPVGSPLSLECTVEGTSNPNLYWYRQAAGRGLQLLFYSVGIGQISSEVPQNLSASRPQDRQFILSSKKLLLSDSGFYLCAWNLLNTEAFFGQGTRLTVV.

The V and J genes are TRBV4-2 and TRBJ2-4; TRBD2 matches at 7 bases. CDR1 is LGHNA, CDR2 YNFKEQ, per germline. This CDR3 region has 16 residues. The J segment lost 6 bases and the V segment lost 0 bases, leaving 8 bases of the junction unmatched. The CDR3 region is CASSQDQASGGNIQYF. Written as DNA, the CDR3 is TGTGCCAGCAGCCAAGATCAAGCTAGCGGCGGAAACATTCAGTACTTC.

The J gene is TRBJ1-2, the V gene TRBV12-3 or TRBV12-4; 12 nucleotides match TRBD1. V shed 4 bases and J 8 bases; nucleotides not matched to a gene: 8. The CDR3 sequence is 15 residues long. Here the CDR3 reads CASSYRGQGAWGYTF. For the CDR3, the DNA is TGTGCCAGCAGTTACCGGGGACAGGGGGCATGGGGCTACACCTTC.

This clonotype was recorded only once. The V and J genes are TRBV24-1 and TRBJ2-5; D gene uncertain. The CDR3 length is 15 residues. Germline V CDR1 and CDR2: KGHDR, SFDVKD. With 4 bases removed from V and 5 bases from J, the gap between germline ends came to 16 bases. As DNA, the CDR3 is TGTGCCACCAGTGAATTCGGCCCCAATTTTGAGACCCAGTACTTC. Protein sequence: CATSEFGPNFETQYF.

The genes are TRBV29-1 and TRBJ2-1; D possibly corresponds to TRBD1 (6 bases). The germline V and J ends were trimmed by 4 bases and 0 bases, with 13 bases remaining between them. Germline V gives CDR1 SQVTM, CDR2 ANQGSEA. CDR3 length: 15 residues. CDR3 sequence reads: CSVARKGGSYNEQFF. The CDR3 coding sequence is TGCAGCGTTGCTCGGAAAGGGGGCTCCTACAATGAGCAGTTCTTC.

J is TRBJ1-1 and V is TRBV19; D is unclear. The CDR3 extends over 13 amino acids. V lost 9 bases to trimming and J lost 4 bases, with 15 bases between them. Germline V gene lookup returns CDR1 LNHDA and CDR2 SQIVND (reference sequence). CDR3 sequence reads: CASTPGRVTEAFF. CDR3 DNA sequence: TGTGCCAGCACCCCCGGGAGGGTCACTGAAGCTTTCTTT.

The chain joins TRBV5-4 to TRBJ2-7; 10 nucleotides align to TRBD1. Germline V gene data show CDR1 as SGHNT and CDR2 as YYREEE (reference sequence). With V trimmed by 4 bases and J by 0 bases, 1 base remained unmatched. This CDR3 is built from 14 residues. Here the CDR3 DNA reads TGTGCCAGCAGCGACAGGGGGCTCTCCTACGAGCAGTACGTC. This sequence encodes CASSDRGLSYEQYV.

The chain uses TRBV2 and TRBJ2-3, with a possible D match to TRBD2 (6 bases). Germline CDR1 reads SNHLY; CDR2 reads FYNNEI. This CDR3 comprises 13 residues. Trimming pared 6 bases from V and 2 bases from J, leaving 9 bases between. The CDR3 DNA is TGTGCCAGCAGCCGCGGGACCACAGATACGCAGTATTTT. Translation gives CASSRGTTDTQYF.